Each of the 32 T cell receptor beta chains below was sequenced from the same sample in a study of T cell responses to AZD1222 COVID-19 vaccine. Assay: immunoSEQ multiplex PCR; the TCRdb copy retains only in-frame clones and omits some. The table lists approximately 120,000 clones, roughly nine tenths of them singletons, with approximately 8.8% in the top ten. The sequencing used peripheral blood, collected 28 days after the second AZD1222 dose. The receptors originated from an adult who received the AZD1222 COVID-19 vaccine.

This chain joins TRBV3-1 (or the pseudogene TRBV3-2) and TRBJ1-2; the D gene is possibly TRBD1 (5 bases). CDR3 length: 14 residues. Trimming stripped 4 bases from V and 2 bases from J, with 11 bases between. The germline CDR1 and CDR2 sequences are LGHDT and YNNKEL (reference sequence). In DNA form, the CDR3 reads TGTGCCAGCAGCCCCCAGGGAGGGAACTATGGCTACACCTTC. It is translated as CASSPQGGNYGYTF.

The chain employs TRBV2 and TRBJ1-2; D gene uncertain. Trimming shortened V by 8 bases and J by 6 bases, and 10 bases separated the two germline ends. Germline V gene lookup returns CDR1 SNHLY and CDR2 FYNNEI. This CDR3 is built from 11 residues. The CDR3 bases are TGTGCCAGCTCTCGGGAGGATGGCTACACCTTC. Its translation: CASSREDGYTF.

The DNA for the CDR3 is TGTGCCAGCAGCGTAGGTAGGTGGGGGCAGGACACTGAAGCTTTCTTT. This gives the protein CASSVGRWGQDTEAFF. This chain joins TRBV9 and TRBJ1-1; maybe TRBD1 (6 bases). The CDR3 runs to 16 residues. V was cut by 0 bases and J by 3 bases, with 15 bases left in between. Germline assignment: CDR1 SGDLS and CDR2 YYNGEE.

CDR3 in DNA: TGCGCCAGCAGCCACTCGGAGCGGGAGGCCGAGAGCTCCTACGAGCAGTACTTC. It codes for CASSHSEREAESSYEQYF. The V gene is TRBV4-1, the J gene TRBJ2-7; 9 bases line up with TRBD2. J gave up 0 bases and V 3 bases, and 12 bases lay outside the gene matches. The CDR3 has 18 residues. The germline V gene encodes CDR1 MGHRA and CDR2 YSYEKL.

The V and J genes are TRBV30 and TRBJ2-7; the match to TRBD2 covers 13 bases. The J segment lost 3 bases and the V segment lost 6 bases, leaving 14 bases of the junction unmatched. Germline V gene sequence: CDR1 GTSNPN, CDR2 SVGIG (reference sequence). The CDR3 is 17 amino acids. This chain's CDR3 is CACEDLPGLAGVYEQYF. The CDR3 bases are TGTGCCTGCGAAGACCTACCTGGACTAGCGGGAGTCTACGAGCAGTACTTC. The entire variable domain, with the rest obtained from reference TRBV30 and TRBJ2-7, is as follows: SQTIHQWPATLVQPVGSPLSLECTVEGTSNPNLYWYRQAAGRGLQLLFYSVGIGQISSEVPQNLSASRPQDRQFILSSKKLLLSDSGFYLCACEDLPGLAGVYEQYFGPGTRLTVT.

The chain uses TRBV7-3 and TRBJ1-2; D not certain. V dropped 2 bases and J dropped 7 bases, with 8 bases sitting between them. The CDR3 length is 12 residues. CDR1 and CDR2 from the germline V gene are SGHTA and FQGTGA. The CDR3 coding sequence is TGTGCCAGCAGCTTATCCGGGGTTGGCTACACCTTC. Translating gives CASSLSGVGYTF.

This chain uses TRBV3-1 (or the pseudogene TRBV3-2) with TRBJ2-7, with 12 bases fitting TRBD2. The CDR3 is 15 residues long. The germline V gene encodes CDR1 LGHDT and CDR2 YNNKEL (reference sequence). With 4 bases clipped from V and 0 bases from J, the junction kept 1 base outside the gene matches. The DNA of the CDR3 is TGTGCCAGCAGCCCGACTAGCGGGAGCTCCTACGAGCAGTACTTC. Residues: CASSPTSGSSYEQYF.

This chain connects TRBV5-1 to TRBJ2-2, with D possibly TRBD1 on 5 matching bases. Germline V gives CDR1 SGHRS, CDR2 YFSETQ. Deletions cut 5 bases from V and 6 bases from J, with 14 bases between. The CDR3 length is 14 residues. The CDR3 protein is CASSLDAGSGELFF. For the CDR3, the DNA is TGCGCCAGCAGTTTAGATGCAGGGTCCGGGGAGCTGTTTTTT.

The chain couples TRBV6-2 or TRBV6-3 to TRBJ1-4, with D perhaps TRBD1 (6 bases). V was trimmed by 5 bases and J by 8 bases, leaving 15 bases between them. CDR1 and CDR2 from the germline V gene are MNHEY and SVGEGT. This CDR3 spans 14 amino acids. The CDR3: CASSRQGKKEKLFF. CDR3 in DNA: TGTGCCAGCAGTCGGCAGGGGAAAAAGGAAAAACTGTTTTTT.

The rearrangement uses TRBV7-7 and TRBJ2-1; 10 bases match TRBD2. With V trimmed by 4 bases and J by 4 bases, 4 bases remained unmatched. Germline-derived CDR1 and CDR2 are SSHAT and FNYEAQ (reference sequence). The CDR3 loop spans 15 amino acids. CDR3 in amino acids: CASSSGTSEYNEQFF. CDR3 sequence (DNA): TGTGCCAGCAGCTCAGGGACTAGCGAGTACAATGAGCAGTTCTTC.

The rearrangement links TRBV7-6 to TRBJ2-3; D uncertain. Trimming cost V 0 bases and J 9 bases, with 10 bases left between them. This CDR3 is built from 13 residues. The germline V gene has CDR1 SGHVS and CDR2 FNYEAQ. The CDR3 is CASSLADRQTQYF. CDR3 nucleotide sequence: TGTGCCAGCAGCTTAGCGGACCGGCAAACGCAGTATTTT.

The genes are TRBV19 and TRBJ1-5; possibly TRBD1 for D (6 bases). Germline values: CDR1 LNHDA, CDR2 SQIVND (reference sequence). V was clipped by 6 bases and J by 4 bases, with 13 bases between them. This CDR3 has 14 amino acids. The CDR3 region is CASRPGASNQPQHF. The CDR3 DNA reads TGTGCCAGTAGGCCAGGGGCCTCGAATCAGCCCCAGCATTTT.

V gene TRBV12-5 combines with J gene TRBJ2-1; no clear D gene. V was pared by 1 base and J by 2 bases, with 15 bases between. The CDR3 is 17 residues long. The germline CDR1 and CDR2 sequences are LGHNT and FRNRAP. CDR3 region: CASGLALTMTTYNEQFF. Here the CDR3 DNA reads TGTGCTAGTGGTTTGGCCCTTACTATGACAACCTACAATGAGCAGTTCTTC. Full variable domain (missing parts from reference TRBV12-5 and TRBJ2-1): DARVTQTPRHKVTEMGQEVTMRCQPILGHNTVFWYRQTMMQGLELLAYFRNRAPLDDSGMPKDRFSAEMPDATLATLKIQPSEPRDSAVYFCASGLALTMTTYNEQFFGPGTRLTVL.

The table lists this clone with a few counts. J is TRBJ2-7 and V is TRBV7-2, with 7 positions matching TRBD2. CDR1 is SGHTA, CDR2 FQGNSA, per germline. J lost 1 base, V lost 3 bases, and 3 bases had no gene match. The CDR3 covers 14 residues. In DNA, the CDR3 is TGTGCCAGCAGCTTTCCGGGGGGATCCTACGAGCAGTACTTC. Amino acids: CASSFPGGSYEQYF. Complete variable domain (other parts from reference TRBV7-2 and TRBJ2-7): GAGVSQSPSNKVTEKGKDVELRCDPISGHTALYWYRQSLGQGLEFLIYFQGNSAPDKSGLPSDRFSAERTGGSVSTLTIQRTQQEDSAVYLCASSFPGGSYEQYFGPGTRLTVT.

The chain uses TRBV7-9 and TRBJ2-2; D unclear. Germline values: CDR1 SEHNR, CDR2 FQNEAQ (reference sequence). Trimming left V 5 bases short and J 7 bases short, with 11 bases between. The CDR3 is 13 residues long. CDR3 nucleotide sequence: TGTGCCAGCAGCCCCTCCTTGGGCGGGGAGCTGTTTTTT. The encoded protein is CASSPSLGGELFF. The full variable domain, in which reference TRBV7-9 and TRBJ2-2 provide the parts outside the CDR3, is DTGVSQNPRHKITKRGQNVTFRCDPISEHNRLYWYRQTLGQGPEFLTYFQNEAQLEKSRLLSDRFSAERPKGSFSTLEIQRTEQGDSAMYLCASSPSLGGELFFGEGSRLTVL.

This clone was picked up one time. The chain is built from TRBV6-1 and TRBJ1-4; TRBD1 might be the D (5 bases). CDR3 length: 13 residues. The germline gives CDR1 MNHNS, CDR2 SASEGT. V lost 3 bases to trimming and J lost 6 bases, with 8 bases between them. This CDR3 is CASSDREDEKLFF. The CDR3 nucleotides read TGTGCCAGCAGTGACAGGGAGGATGAAAAACTGTTTTTT.

This rearrangement joins TRBV10-3 to TRBJ1-6; D is ambiguous. Germline CDR1 is ENHRY and CDR2 is SYGVKD. The CDR3 extends over 12 amino acids. The ends were cut back, 2 bases at V and 9 bases at J, with 5 bases in the middle. The CDR3 is CAISEGPSPLHF. CDR3 nucleotide sequence: TGTGCCATCAGTGAGGGACCTTCACCCCTCCACTTT.

The J gene is TRBJ2-3, the V gene TRBV4-1; 7 bases align to TRBD1. The V and J ends lost 1 base and 2 bases, in that order; junction bases with no gene match: 9. The CDR3 runs to 17 residues. CDR1 and CDR2 (germline): MGHRA, YSYEKL. The CDR3, as DNA: TGCGCCAGCAGCCAAGCTCCGCCCGGGACAGACACAGATACGCAGTATTTT. This sequence encodes CASSQAPPGTDTDTQYF.

The chain recombines TRBV14 with TRBJ1-1, with no clear D. The CDR3 runs to 14 residues. Per the germline V gene, CDR1 is SGHDN and CDR2 is FVKESK. V lost 2 bases to trimming and J lost 1 base, with 8 bases between them. The CDR3 region has the DNA TGTGCCAGCAGCCAATTATCACAGAACACTGAAGCTTTCTTT. It encodes CASSQLSQNTEAFF.

The chain joins TRBV27 to TRBJ1-1; no definite D call. Trimming pared 7 bases from V and 4 bases from J, leaving 19 bases between. The CDR3 has 15 residues. CDR1 MNHEY and CDR2 SMNVEV come from the germline V gene (reference sequence). The CDR3 reads CASTLSRPEATEAFF. The CDR3 DNA follows: TGTGCCAGCACCTTGAGCAGGCCAGAGGCCACTGAAGCTTTCTTT.

V is TRBV6-5 and J is TRBJ2-7, with D perhaps TRBD2 (6 bases). The CDR3 contains 14 residues. The V and J ends lost 4 bases and 4 bases respectively, with 14 bases between them. Germline assignment: CDR1 MNHEY and CDR2 SVGAGI. CDR3 sequence (DNA): TGTGCCAGCAGTTTGGGGCTAGCGACGTACGAGCAGTACTTC. Residues: CASSLGLATYEQYF.

V gene TRBV13 combines with J gene TRBJ1-1; D is perhaps TRBD1 (5 bases). CDR1 and CDR2 (germline): PRHDT, FYEKMQ (reference sequence). Trimming removed 6 bases from V and 5 bases from J, with 19 bases in between. There are 15 residues in the CDR3. CDR3 in amino acids: CASRPPGGAGTEAFF. DNA for the CDR3: TGTGCCAGCAGACCACCAGGAGGGGCAGGGACTGAAGCTTTCTTT.

The chain recombines TRBV5-1 with TRBJ2-1, with TRBD2 matching over 9 bases. This CDR3 has 16 amino acids. V was pared by 0 bases and J by 9 bases, with 10 bases of the junction left unmatched. Germline V gene lookup returns CDR1 SGHRS and CDR2 YFSETQ. CDR3 amino acids: CASSLGAGGVGSEQFF. As DNA, the CDR3 is TGCGCCAGCAGCTTGGGAGCGGGAGGCGTGGGGAGTGAGCAGTTCTTC.

The chain joins TRBV6-2 or TRBV6-3 to TRBJ2-1; TRBD1 agrees at 7 bases. Germline lookup yields CDR1 MNHEY and CDR2 SVGEGT. CDR3 length: 14 amino acids. The V and J ends lost 0 bases and 8 bases, in that order; junction bases with no gene match: 4. The CDR3 is CASSYSTGWDEQFF. CDR3 bases: TGTGCCAGCAGTTACTCGACAGGGTGGGATGAGCAGTTCTTC.

The chain combines TRBV29-1 with TRBJ2-2, with a tentative D call TRBD1 (5 bases). Trimming removed 7 bases from V and 0 bases from J, with 12 bases in between. CDR3 length: 14 amino acids. Looked up from germline, CDR1 is SQVTM and CDR2 is ANQGSEA. The CDR3 DNA reads TGCAGCGCCGCCACAGGAGCGAACACCGGGGAGCTGTTTTTT. Its translation is CSAATGANTGELFF.

The chain couples TRBV2 to TRBJ1-2; weak D call: TRBD1 (5 bases). The CDR3 loop spans 14 amino acids. Germline V CDR1 and CDR2: SNHLY, FYNNEI. V lost 6 bases and J lost 0, with 11 bases in between. The CDR3 spells CASRGGAANYGYTF. CDR3 bases: TGTGCCAGCAGGGGAGGGGCAGCTAACTATGGCTACACCTTC.

This chain links TRBV10-2 with TRBJ1-2; 8 bases line up with TRBD1. This CDR3 contains 14 residues. Unmatched junction bases numbered 9, after V lost 8 bases and J lost 4 bases. Per the germline V gene, CDR1 is WSHSY and CDR2 is SAAADI. The CDR3, as DNA: TGCGCCAGCGGCCGGGAGACAGGGGTCTATGGCTACACCTTC. It translates to CASGRETGVYGYTF.

This chain uses TRBV19 with TRBJ1-5; no reliable D call. CDR3 length: 15 amino acids. Germline lookup yields CDR1 LNHDA and CDR2 SQIVND (reference sequence). Deletions cut 5 bases from V and 6 bases from J, with 17 bases between. CDR3 loop: CASSSHGSGSQPQHF. Written as DNA, the CDR3 is TGTGCCAGTAGTTCACACGGCTCAGGCTCTCAGCCCCAGCATTTT.

V usage is TRBV9 and J usage is TRBJ2-3, with 9 positions matching TRBD2. This CDR3 has 19 residues. Germline V gene sequence: CDR1 SGDLS, CDR2 YYNGEE. V shed 4 bases, J shed 1 base, and the junction held 16 bases outside the gene matches. The CDR3 here is CASSKRGAGRFRGTDTQYF. Here the CDR3 DNA reads TGTGCCAGCAGCAAGCGGGGGGCGGGGCGCTTTCGTGGCACAGATACGCAGTATTTT.

This chain connects TRBV5-4 to TRBJ2-5; D gene ambiguous. V dropped 0 bases and J dropped 5 bases, with 8 bases sitting between them. The length of the CDR3 is 13 residues. Germline CDR1 reads SGHNT; CDR2 reads YYREEE (reference sequence). Here the CDR3 DNA reads TGTGCCAGCAGCTTGGGATTGGACGAGACCCAGTACTTC. Translated: CASSLGLDETQYF.

The gene calls are TRBV4-1 and TRBJ2-7; D is undetermined. The germline V gene encodes CDR1 MGHRA and CDR2 YSYEKL. This CDR3 spans 15 amino acids. Trimming left V 4 bases short and J 0 bases short, with 13 bases between. For the CDR3, the DNA is TGCGCCAGCAGCCCGTATCAATACCCCTCCTACGAGCAGTACTTC. It specifies CASSPYQYPSYEQYF.

The chain links TRBV12-3 or TRBV12-4 to TRBJ2-7; D ambiguous. This CDR3 has 13 residues. Trimming cost V 3 bases and J 0 bases, with 6 bases left between them. The CDR3 loop is CASSLVFSYEQYF. In nucleotides, the CDR3 is TGTGCCAGCAGTTTGGTATTCTCCTACGAGCAGTACTTC.